The clone carrying this T cell receptor (beta chain) occurred a few times. Its matching antigen is unknown. Averaging roughly 110 mL, one heparinised blood draw was given by each donor. The CDR3 extends over 17 amino acids. V gave up 0 bases and J gave up 1 base, with 14 bases separating them. Germline CDR1 and CDR2: SGDLS and YYNGEE. All of the isolated RNA was reverse transcribed, so expressed TCRB transcripts were sequenced. Assay used: immunoSEQ multiplex PCR; TCRdb lists only in-frame clones, some missing. The sample records roughly 150,000 clones, almost 65% being singletons. The sample is drawn from a study of beta chain features in type 1 diabetes. Study-level findings and limits: Shortening that was moderate but significant affected the TCRB CDR3s of Type 1 diabetes patients in all four CD4+ subsets.

Sequencing was performed on naive CD4+ T cells from blood. The receptor comes from a man younger than 45 with type 1 diabetes. The rearrangement joins TRBV9 to TRBJ1-5; D unresolved. The CDR3 sequence: CASSVDGEWRSNQPQHF. CDR3 bases: TGTGCCAGCAGCGTAGACGGGGAGTGGAGGAGCAATCAGCCCCAGCATTTT.